This T cell receptor (beta chain) stems from a study of CD8 T cells in ankylosing spondylitis. From the 5' RACE reads, TCRdb called clonotypes with MiXCR, one entry per CDR3 protein. The data show 250,000 or so distinct CDR3 sequences, roughly a quarter seen once. The CDR3 is 13 residues long. Germline V gives CDR1 DFQATT, CDR2 SNEGSKA (reference sequence). The V end was cut by 3 bases, the J end by 6 bases, with 15 bases between. The receptor's source is a male donor with ankylosing spondylitis or in good health (not recorded which). The genes are TRBV20-1 and TRBJ2-7, with TRBD2 as a possible D gene (5 bases). The sample was blood, either unsorted or a sorted T cell fraction (not recorded which). CDR3 residues: CSASVPAAREQYF. The CDR3 DNA reads TGCAGTGCTAGCGTGCCAGCGGCCCGCGAGCAGTACTTC.